This TCR beta chain was identified during a study of T cells in narcolepsy. Study background: Healthy controls were enrolled alongside patients with narcolepsy type 1 or type 2.

Study observations and caveats: Blood of same and different patients, but not healthy controls, reportedly held recurring autoreactive clonotypes. In some patient and control memory CD4+ samples, autoreactive clones were absent. Autoreactive HCRT-specific and TRIB2-specific clonotypes were marked in same-patient CSF-versus-blood CD4+ comparisons.

Remarks on this clone: Its antigen is currently unknown.

The protocol was immunoSEQ multiplex PCR, while the TCRdb copy is restricted to in-frame clones and leaves out a portion. The data show about 35,000 clones, with 80% seen just once and roughly 1% held by the top ten. The CDR3 contains 13 residues. Germline V gene sequence: CDR1 SGHVS, CDR2 FNYEAQ. Trimming pared 3 bases from V and 8 bases from J, leaving 13 bases between. The J gene is TRBJ1-2, the V gene TRBV7-6; possible D gene TRBD1, 6 bases. What was sequenced was memory (CD45RA-) CD4+ T cells from blood. This TCR derives from a human donor in good health. CDR3 sequence reads: CASSFSGHLGYTF. The CDR3 coding sequence is TGTGCCAGCAGCTTCTCGGGACATCTGGGCTACACCTTC.